The count of the clone carrying this T cell receptor (beta chain) is one. This entry is derived from a study of blood T cell repertoires in COVID-19. Study-wide context: PBMCs, B-cell-depleted T cells, or T cells provided the cDNA or gDNA that made up the material.

Clones were sequenced by immunoSEQ multiplex PCR, and TCRdb holds only the in-frame ones, with some missing. This repertoire shows roughly 140,000 clones, roughly 88% found once; its top ten account for about a tenth. The V gene lost 0 bases and the J gene lost 8 bases, with 13 bases spanning the gap. Per the germline V gene, CDR1 is LGHNT and CDR2 is FRNRAP. This CDR3 comprises 15 residues. V is TRBV12-5 and J is TRBJ1-4, with D tentatively TRBD1 (6 bases). The receptor was isolated from a man aged 55 to 70 with active or convalescent COVID-19. The sample comprised peripheral blood. DNA of the CDR3: TGTGCTAGTGGTTTGGTTTCAGGGGTTGGCGAAAAACTGTTTTTT. It translates to CASGLVSGVGEKLFF. The whole variable domain, remainder taken from reference TRBV12-5 and TRBJ1-4, is DARVTQTPRHKVTEMGQEVTMRCQPILGHNTVFWYRQTMMQGLELLAYFRNRAPLDDSGMPKDRFSAEMPDATLATLKIQPSEPRDSAVYFCASGLVSGVGEKLFFGSGTQLSVL.